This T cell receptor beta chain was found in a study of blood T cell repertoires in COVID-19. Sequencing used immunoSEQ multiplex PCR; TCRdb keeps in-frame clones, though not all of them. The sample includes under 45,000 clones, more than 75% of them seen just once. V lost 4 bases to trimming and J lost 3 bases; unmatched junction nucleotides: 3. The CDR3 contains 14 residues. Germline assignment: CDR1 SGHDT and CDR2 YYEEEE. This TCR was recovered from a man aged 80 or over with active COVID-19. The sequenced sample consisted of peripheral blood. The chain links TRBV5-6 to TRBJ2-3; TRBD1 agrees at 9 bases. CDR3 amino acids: CASSPTGGTDTQYF. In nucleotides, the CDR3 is TGTGCCAGCAGCCCGACAGGGGGGACAGATACGCAGTATTTT.